This TCR beta chain was observed in a study of blood T cells in healthy people across ages. Study-level points and caveats: Strong correlation existed between TCR beta diversity and naive T cell percentage.

A second PCR, run for about 7 to 11 cycles, used a sample-barcoded 5' primer plus a J-beta primer mix. All samples gave at least 2.5 million CDR3-containing paired-end reads. TCRdb reprocessed the 5' RACE reads via MiXCR and lists one record per CDR3 protein. The sample records fewer than 1.5 million distinct CDR3 sequences, around two fifths being singletons. Per sample, a minimum of 6.5 million PBMCs were isolated. This clonotype was detected a few times. Its specificity is unknown. Germline assignment: CDR1 SGHRS and CDR2 YFSETQ. J gave up 1 base and V 7 bases, and 11 bases lay outside the gene matches. The CDR3 is 17 amino acids.

Material: blood. The chain links TRBV5-1 to TRBJ2-1, with TRBD1 matching 10 bases. The clonotype was recovered from a woman between 18 and 29 years old in good health. CDR3 DNA sequence: TGCGCCAGCTTCCTCTCCGGGACAGGGGTTTCCTACAATGAGCAGTTCTTC. It codes for CASFLSGTGVSYNEQFF.